These 10 T cell receptor beta chains came from one sample sequenced in a study of T cell responses to AZD1222 COVID-19 vaccine. Sequencing was performed with immunoSEQ multiplex PCR; in TCRdb, only in-frame clones are kept and a portion is missing. This table holds more than 95,000 clones, over 75% found once. This material consisted of peripheral blood, taken on day 0 of AZD1222 vaccination. These receptors all come from an adult in good health.

The chain recombines TRBV19 with TRBJ1-1; D gene unclear. Germline assignment: CDR1 LNHDA and CDR2 SQIVND (reference sequence). Trimming removed 4 bases at V and 11 bases at J, with 11 bases between. The length of the CDR3 is 11 residues. The CDR3 DNA follows: TGTGCCAGTAGTACTCCCCTCGTGGCTTTCTTT. Amino acid sequence: CASSTPLVAFF.

The V gene is TRBV27, the J gene TRBJ2-7; 7 nucleotides line up with TRBD1. Germline V gives CDR1 MNHEY, CDR2 SMNVEV (reference sequence). The J segment lost 7 bases and the V segment lost 5 bases, leaving 11 bases of the junction unmatched. CDR3 length: 14 amino acids. CDR3 loop: CASSPQATGFEQYF. Here the CDR3 DNA reads TGTGCCAGCAGTCCACAAGCGACAGGGTTTGAGCAGTACTTC.

V usage is TRBV6-5 and J usage is TRBJ1-2, with D uncertain. CDR1 and CDR2 from the germline V gene are MNHEY and SVGAGI. Trimming took 6 bases from V and 4 from J, leaving 15 bases between them. The CDR3 runs 14 residues. The CDR3: CASSAGSLFYGYTF. For the CDR3, the DNA is TGTGCCAGCAGCGCCGGGAGCTTATTCTATGGCTACACCTTC.

DNA for the CDR3: TGCGCCAGCAGCTTGGAGGGGTACGGTCAGCCCCAGCATTTT. Amino acid sequence: CASSLEGYGQPQHF. V usage is TRBV5-1 and J usage is TRBJ1-5; D is perhaps TRBD1 (5 bases). The CDR3 consists of 14 residues. V was clipped by 0 bases and J by 6 bases, with 10 bases between them. Germline V gene data show CDR1 as SGHRS and CDR2 as YFSETQ. Full variable domain (missing parts from reference TRBV5-1 and TRBJ1-5): KAGVTQTPRYLIKTRGQQVTLSCSPISGHRSVSWYQQTPGQGLQFLFEYFSETQRNKGNFPGRFSGRQFSNSRSEMNVSTLELGDSALYLCASSLEGYGQPQHFGDGTRLSIL.

J is TRBJ2-7 and V is TRBV6-1, with D unclear. Trimming took 2 bases from V and 3 from J, leaving 5 bases between them. The CDR3 is 12 amino acids. CDR1 is MNHNS and CDR2 is SASEGT in the germline V gene. CDR3 DNA: TGTGCCAGCAGTGAATCAGGCTACGAGCAGTACTTC. Translating gives CASSESGYEQYF.

CDR3 nucleotide sequence: TGTGCCAGCAGCCAGGACAGCAATGAGCAGTTCTTC. Its translation: CASSQDSNEQFF. J is TRBJ2-1 and V is TRBV9; TRBD1 might be the D (6 bases). The CDR3 spans 12 residues. CDR1 is SGDLS and CDR2 is YYNGEE in the germline V gene. V was clipped by 4 bases and J by 6 bases, with 8 bases between them. Full variable domain (rest looked up from reference TRBV9 and TRBJ2-1): DSGVTQTPKHLITATGQRVTLRCSPRSGDLSVYWYQQSLDQGLQFLIQYYNGEERAKGNILERFSAQQFPDLHSELNLSSLELGDSALYFCASSQDSNEQFFGPGTRLTVL.

The chain links TRBV6-5 to TRBJ2-2, with D uncertain. The V gene lost 5 bases and the J gene lost 4 bases, with 8 bases spanning the gap. This CDR3 is built from 13 residues. Looked up from germline, CDR1 is MNHEY and CDR2 is SVGAGI. CDR3 coding DNA: TGTGCCAGCAGTCAACCTGCCACCGGGGAGCTGTTTTTT. Its translation: CASSQPATGELFF.

This chain connects TRBV15 to TRBJ1-1, with D hard to call. Germline CDR1 and CDR2: LNHNV and YYDKDF (reference sequence). The CDR3 is 16 residues long. V lost 0 bases and J lost 0, with 11 bases in between. The CDR3 DNA follows: TGTGCCACCAGCAGAGATACCGGATTAATGAACACTGAAGCTTTCTTT. Translating gives CATSRDTGLMNTEAFF.

In DNA, the CDR3 is TGTGCCAGCAACGGGACTAGCGGCTACGAGCAGTACTTC. It codes for CASNGTSGYEQYF. The chain has TRBV6-4 and TRBJ2-7; 11 bases are shared with TRBD2. V was pared by 7 bases and J by 3 bases, with 2 bases of the junction left unmatched. CDR1 is MRHNA, CDR2 SNTAGT, per germline. CDR3 length: 13 amino acids.

The genes are TRBV15 and TRBJ1-1; no clear D gene. Trimming removed 0 bases from V and 10 bases from J, with 9 bases in between. Germline-derived CDR1 and CDR2 are LNHNV and YYDKDF (reference sequence). The CDR3 spans 12 residues. This CDR3 is CATSRDTGSAFF. Written as DNA, the CDR3 is TGTGCCACCAGCAGAGATACTGGGTCAGCTTTCTTT.